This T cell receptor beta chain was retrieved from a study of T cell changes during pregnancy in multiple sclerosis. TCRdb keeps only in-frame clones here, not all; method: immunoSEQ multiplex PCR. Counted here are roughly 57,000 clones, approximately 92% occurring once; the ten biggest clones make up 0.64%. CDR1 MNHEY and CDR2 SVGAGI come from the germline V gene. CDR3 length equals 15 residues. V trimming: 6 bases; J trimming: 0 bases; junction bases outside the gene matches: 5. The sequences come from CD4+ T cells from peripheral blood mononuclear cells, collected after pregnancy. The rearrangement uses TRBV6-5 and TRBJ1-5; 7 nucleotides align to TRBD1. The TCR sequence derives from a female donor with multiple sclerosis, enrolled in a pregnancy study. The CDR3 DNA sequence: TGTGCCAGCAGCGCCAGGGGGTTTAGCAATCAGCCCCAGCATTTT. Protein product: CASSARGFSNQPQHF.